The 9 T cell receptor beta chains in this list originate from one sample, sequenced in a study of OX40 agonist ivuxolimab in advanced cancers. Some clones are missing from TCRdb's copy, which holds only in-frame ones; the method was immunoSEQ multiplex PCR. The repertoire holds some 74,000 clones, with around 90% as singletons. Sequenced material: CD4+ or CD8+ T cells sorted from blood, taken in a trial of the OX40 agonist ivuxolimab. These receptors came from an adult with an advanced solid tumor such as melanoma, head and neck, liver or kidney cancer.

The rearrangement links TRBV28 to TRBJ1-5; the D gene is possibly TRBD1 (6 bases). Germline CDR1 is MDHEN and CDR2 is SYDVKM. This CDR3 has 14 residues. Trimming took 6 bases from V and 3 from J, leaving 12 bases between them. In DNA form, the CDR3 reads TGTGCCAGCAGACTTGGACAGTTCAATCAGCCCCAGCATTTT. This sequence encodes CASRLGQFNQPQHF.

This clone was detected once. The chain recombines TRBV9 with TRBJ2-2; 12 bases map to TRBD2. J was trimmed by 6 bases and V by 0 bases; bases with no gene match: 12. CDR3 length: 19 amino acids. CDR1 SGDLS and CDR2 YYNGEE come from the germline V gene. The CDR3 nucleotides are TGTGCCAGCAGCGTAGACTGGACTAGCGGGGTGTTAAGATCCGGGGAGCTGTTTTTT. This codes for CASSVDWTSGVLRSGELFF.

J is TRBJ2-5 and V is TRBV28; D gene uncertain. The CDR3 sequence is 12 residues long. Germline CDR1 and CDR2: MDHEN and SYDVKM. The ends were cut back, 6 bases at V and 9 bases at J, with 14 bases in the middle. The CDR3 loop reads CASSSLLRSQYF. The CDR3 DNA sequence: TGTGCCAGCAGCTCCCTTTTGAGGTCCCAGTACTTC. Full variable domain (missing parts from reference TRBV28 and TRBJ2-5): DVKVTQSSRYLVKRTGEKVFLECVQDMDHENMFWYRQDPGLGLRLIYFSYDVKMKEKGDIPEGYSVSREKKERFSLILESASTNQTSMYLCASSSLLRSQYFGPGTRLLVL.

The chain has TRBV6-5 and TRBJ1-3, with D perhaps TRBD1 (6 bases). This CDR3 is 15 amino acids long. Trimming cost V 7 bases and J 2 bases, with 15 bases left between them. Germline V gives CDR1 MNHEY, CDR2 SVGAGI. The CDR3 DNA reads as TGTGCCAGCACCGCAAGGGGGGAGGCTGGAAACACCATATATTTT. Translating it yields CASTARGEAGNTIYF.

This clone was observed a single time. This sequence joins TRBV2 and TRBJ2-4; D is possibly TRBD1 (5 bases). Germline V gene lookup returns CDR1 SNHLY and CDR2 FYNNEI. The CDR3 is 15 amino acids. V gave up 8 bases and J gave up 0 bases, with 14 bases separating them. This CDR3 reads CASAHRILAKNIQYF. The DNA of the CDR3 is TGTGCCAGCGCGCACAGGATCCTAGCCAAAAACATTCAGTACTTC.

This clone was detected only a few times. CDR3 in DNA: TGTGCCAGCAGTCTCCGGGACAGGGTTTCACCCCTCCACTTT. It is translated as CASSLRDRVSPLHF. J is TRBJ1-6 and V is TRBV28; 9 bases align to TRBD1. Germline V CDR1 and CDR2: MDHEN, SYDVKM. The CDR3 is made up of 14 amino acids. With 5 bases clipped from V and 9 bases from J, the junction kept 5 bases outside the gene matches. Full variable domain (outside the CDR3, taken from reference TRBV28 and TRBJ1-6): DVKVTQSSRYLVKRTGEKVFLECVQDMDHENMFWYRQDPGLGLRLIYFSYDVKMKEKGDIPEGYSVSREKKERFSLILESASTNQTSMYLCASSLRDRVSPLHFGNGTRLTVT.

The chain couples TRBV6-9 to TRBJ2-1; 7 bases align to TRBD1. Germline V gene data show CDR1 as MNHGY and CDR2 as SVAAGI. After removal of 3 bases from V and 6 bases from J, the junction contained 8 bases not matched to a gene. This CDR3 has 15 amino acids. The CDR3 spells CASSYPRQGFNEQFF. CDR3 DNA: TGTGCCAGCAGTTACCCCCGACAGGGATTCAATGAGCAGTTCTTC.

The chain has TRBV6-1 and TRBJ1-4, with a possible D match to TRBD1 (5 bases). This CDR3 is built from 13 residues. Between the trimmed V and J ends, which lost 4 bases and 7 bases, there was a span of 10 bases. Germline CDR1 reads MNHNS; CDR2 reads SASEGT. CDR3 sequence reads: CASSVGGTEKLFF. CDR3 nucleotides: TGTGCCAGCAGTGTGGGGGGGACTGAAAAACTGTTTTTT.

The rearrangement links TRBV10-3 to TRBJ1-2; D perhaps matches TRBD1 (5 bases). The V gene lost 2 bases and the J gene lost 1 base, with 17 bases spanning the gap. CDR1 ENHRY and CDR2 SYGVKD come from the germline V gene. The CDR3 contains 17 residues. The CDR3 reads CAISEREGTGGNYGYTF. The CDR3 coding sequence is TGTGCCATCAGTGAGAGAGAGGGGACCGGGGGTAACTATGGCTACACCTTC.